Listed below are T cell receptor beta chains from one sample, sequenced in a study of shared clonotypes between healthy human individuals. The repertoire was sequenced with immunoSEQ multiplex PCR; TCRdb's copy has only in-frame clones and lacks some. The table shows about 980,000 clones, with less than 85% occurring only once. The sequencing input was memory CD4+ T cells sorted from blood. The source of these receptors is a man between 18 and 29 years old in good health. Each CDR3 is given with its conserved first and last residue. A D gene is named only where the DNA matches it firmly. Clone size is not always given. Where it is, it says once, few, many or a class for expanded clones.

V gene	clone size	J gene	D gene	CDR3 protein	CDR3 DNA
TRBV7-6	.	TRBJ1-1	.	CASSLDSGLNTEAFF	TGTGCCAGCAGCTTAGATTCAGGCCTGAACACTGAAGCTTTCTTT
TRBV6-1	.	TRBJ2-7	.	CASTTGPGIYEQYF	TGTGCCAGCACAACCGGACCCGGGATTTACGAGCAGTACTTC
TRBV5-8	.	TRBJ1-5	.	CASSGTYLSNQPQHF	TGTGCCAGCAGTGGGACTTACCTTAGCAATCAGCCCCAGCATTTT
TRBV21-1	few	TRBJ2-7	.	CASSKWSEDQPYEQYF	TGTGCCAGCAGCAAATGGTCGGAGGACCAACCCTACGAGCAGTACTTC
TRBV7-2	many	TRBJ2-1	.	CASSPVRQWEQFF	TGTGCCAGCAGCCCCGTTCGACAGTGGGAGCAGTTCTTC
TRBV5-6	few	TRBJ1-5	.	CASSLRDQPQHF	TGTGCCAGCAGCTTGCGGGATCAGCCCCAGCATTTT
TRBV7-9	few	TRBJ2-3	TRBD2	CASSLAGGGSTDTQYF	TGTGCCAGCAGCTTAGCGGGCGGGGGGAGCACAGATACGCAGTATTTT
TRBV4-3	.	TRBJ1-4	TRBD1	CASSQDTGDGEKLFF	TGCGCCAGCAGCCAAGATACAGGGGATGGTGAAAAACTGTTTTTT
TRBV28	.	TRBJ1-2	.	CAIQRGLNYGYTF	TGTGCCATCCAAAGAGGCCTTAACTATGGCTACACCTTC
TRBV11-3	.	TRBJ2-3	.	CASSPKTDTDTQYF	TGTGCCAGCAGCCCAAAAACTGACACAGATACGCAGTATTTT
TRBV2	.	TRBJ2-7	.	CASILIYEQYF	TGTGCCAGCATCCTGATCTACGAGCAGTACTTC
TRBV18	.	TRBJ1-1	TRBD1	CASSPWRGLSAEAFF	TGTGCCAGCTCACCATGGAGGGGGCTAAGTGCTGAAGCTTTCTTT
TRBV28	few	TRBJ2-7	.	CASSPPHGNAYEQYF	TGTGCCAGCAGTCCCCCACACGGAAATGCCTACGAGCAGTACTTC
TRBV6-1	.	TRBJ2-1	TRBD2	CASSFIAGAFNEQFF	TGTGCCAGCAGTTTTATAGCGGGGGCCTTCAATGAGCAGTTCTTC
TRBV18	.	TRBJ2-5	TRBD1	CASSLYTGAQETQYF	TGTGCCAGCTCACTATACACAGGGGCCCAAGAGACCCAGTACTTC
TRBV30	.	TRBJ1-6	TRBD1	CAWSVQGARSPLHF	TGTGCCTGGAGTGTACAGGGGGCGCGATCACCCCTCCACTTT
TRBV30	once	TRBJ2-7	.	CAWSVSLAYEQYF	TGTGCCTGGAGTGTAAGTCTAGCCTACGAGCAGTACTTC
TRBV19	.	TRBJ2-3	TRBD2	CASSLRRSGDTDTQYF	TGTGCCAGTAGTCTGCGGCGAAGCGGGGACACAGATACGCAGTATTTT
TRBV6-5	.	TRBJ1-1	.	CASSYRQGLMNTEAFF	TGTGCCAGCAGTTATAGGCAGGGGTTAATGAACACTGAAGCTTTCTTT
TRBV27	.	TRBJ2-2	TRBD2	CASTRTRTSGNTGELFF	TGTGCCAGCACCCGGACCCGGACTAGCGGAAACACCGGGGAGCTGTTTTTT
TRBV11-2	many	TRBJ2-3	TRBD2	CASSPLGLAGNTDTQYF	TGTGCCAGCAGCCCCCTGGGGCTAGCGGGGAACACAGATACGCAGTATTTT
TRBV28	few	TRBJ1-2	.	CASSSDSYGYTF	TGTGCCAGCAGTTCGGACAGCTATGGCTACACCTTC
TRBV11-2	.	TRBJ2-3	.	CASSFPSTDTQYF	TGTGCCAGCAGCTTCCCTAGCACAGATACGCAGTATTTT
TRBV5-1	.	TRBJ1-2	TRBD1	CASSPGQGLGYTF	TGCGCCAGCAGCCCCGGACAGGGGTTGGGGTACACCTTC
TRBV4-2	.	TRBJ2-2	TRBD2	CASSPLTARTSGRGGTGELFF	TGTGCCAGCAGCCCTCTCACGGCCCGGACTAGCGGGAGAGGAGGCACCGGGGAGCTGTTTTTT
TRBV11-3	.	TRBJ1-2	.	CASSSEVGWGYTF	TGTGCCAGCAGCTCCGAGGTGGGTTGGGGCTACACCTTC
TRBV30	.	TRBJ1-2	.	CAWRPGGNYGYTF	TGTGCCTGGCGCCCGGGGGGGAACTATGGCTACACCTTC
TRBV5-6	.	TRBJ2-7	.	CASSLRRVYEQYF	TGTGCCAGCAGCTTGCGGCGGGTTTACGAGCAGTACTTC
TRBV4-1	.	TRBJ2-5	.	CASSQARGIVETQYF	TGCGCCAGCAGCCAAGCCAGGGGAATAGTAGAGACCCAGTACTTC
TRBV5-6	.	TRBJ2-1	TRBD2	CASSFIAGVSYNEQFF	TGTGCCAGCAGCTTTATAGCGGGAGTGTCCTACAATGAGCAGTTCTTC
TRBV6-5	.	TRBJ1-5	.	CASRSYKGNQPQHF	TGTGCCAGCAGGTCCTACAAGGGCAATCAGCCCCAGCATTTT
TRBV28	.	TRBJ2-6	.	CASRPVRSGANVLTF	TGTGCCAGCAGGCCCGTCCGCTCTGGGGCCAACGTCCTGACTTTC
TRBV18	.	TRBJ2-7	.	CASRSSSYEQYF	TGTGCCAGCCGAAGTAGCTCCTACGAGCAGTACTTC
TRBV6-6	.	TRBJ1-1	.	CASSYDPVVNTEAFF	TGTGCCAGCAGTTACGATCCTGTGGTAAACACTGAAGCTTTCTTT
TRBV5-1	.	TRBJ2-7	TRBD2	CASMGLADEQYF	TGCGCCAGCATGGGACTAGCGGACGAGCAGTACTTC
TRBV19	.	TRBJ2-1	TRBD1	CASSPGQGYNEQFF	TGTGCCAGTAGTCCGGGACAGGGGTACAATGAGCAGTTCTTC
TRBV10-1	few	TRBJ2-1	.	CASSPPNEQFF	TGCGCCAGCAGCCCGCCCAATGAGCAGTTCTTC
TRBV6-6	few	TRBJ2-2	TRBD2	CASSSPSGGASGELFF	TGTGCCAGCAGTTCCCCTAGCGGGGGGGCTTCCGGGGAGCTGTTTTTT
TRBV2	.	TRBJ2-5	TRBD2	CASSGGEKETQYF	TGTGCCTCGAGCGGGGGGGAGAAAGAGACCCAGTACTTC
TRBV5-1	.	TRBJ1-1	.	CASSYNSYTEAFF	TGCGCCAGCAGCTATAATAGTTACACTGAAGCTTTCTTT
TRBV5-1	many	TRBJ1-6	TRBD1	CASSLEFGTDSPLHF	TGCGCCAGCAGCTTGGAGTTTGGGACAGATTCACCCCTCCACTTT
TRBV11-2	.	TRBJ2-7	.	CASSLVAGANYEQYF	TGTGCCAGCAGCTTAGTCGCAGGGGCAAACTACGAGCAGTACTTC
TRBV5-4	once	TRBJ2-5	TRBD1	CASSPGQVETQYF	TGTGCCAGCAGCCCGGGACAGGTGGAGACCCAGTACTTC
TRBV15	.	TRBJ1-5	.	CATSGDGNSNQPQHF	TGTGCCACCAGCGGAGACGGGAATAGCAATCAGCCCCAGCATTTT
TRBV25-1	once	TRBJ1-1	TRBD1	CASWTGGKAFF	TGTGCCAGCTGGACAGGGGGCAAAGCTTTCTTT
TRBV11-2	once	TRBJ1-1	.	CASSLGQVLDTEAFF	TGTGCCAGCAGCTTAGGTCAGGTTCTCGACACTGAAGCTTTCTTT
TRBV30	few	TRBJ2-7	.	CALSHPYEQYF	TGTGCCCTCAGCCACCCCTACGAGCAGTACTTC
TRBV27	.	TRBJ1-6	.	CASREVSQLNSPLHF	TGTGCCAGCAGGGAGGTGAGCCAGCTCAATTCACCCCTCCACTTT
TRBV6-1	.	TRBJ1-6	.	CASSDRTGYNSPLHF	TGTGCCAGCAGTGACAGGACTGGCTATAATTCACCCCTCCACTTT
TRBV6-8	.	TRBJ2-7	.	CASTPKAKLYEQYF	TGTGCCAGCACTCCAAAAGCTAAGCTCTACGAGCAGTACTTC
TRBV28	.	TRBJ1-1	.	CASSPSGDAEAFF	TGTGCCAGCAGCCCAAGCGGGGACGCTGAAGCTTTCTTT
TRBV2	.	TRBJ2-1	TRBD2	CASSPNGLAVYNEQFF	TGTGCCAGCAGTCCAAATGGACTAGCGGTATACAATGAGCAGTTCTTC